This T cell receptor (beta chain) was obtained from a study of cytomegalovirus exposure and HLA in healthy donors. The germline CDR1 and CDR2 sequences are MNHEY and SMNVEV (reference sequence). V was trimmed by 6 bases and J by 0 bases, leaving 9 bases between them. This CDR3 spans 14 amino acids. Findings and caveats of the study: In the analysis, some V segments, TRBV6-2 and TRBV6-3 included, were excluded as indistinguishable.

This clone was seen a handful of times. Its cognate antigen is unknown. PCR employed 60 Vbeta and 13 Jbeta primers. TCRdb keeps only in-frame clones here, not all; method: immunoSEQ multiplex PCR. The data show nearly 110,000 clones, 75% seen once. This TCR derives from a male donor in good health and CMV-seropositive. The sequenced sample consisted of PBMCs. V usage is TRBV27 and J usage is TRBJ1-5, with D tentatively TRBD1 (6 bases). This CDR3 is CASRRTVSNQPQHF. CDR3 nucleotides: TGTGCCAGCAGGAGGACAGTTAGCAATCAGCCCCAGCATTTT.